The rows below give T cell receptor beta chains drawn from one sample of a study of metastatic and nonmetastatic thyroid tumors. TCRdb called clones again from the PCR reads with MiXCR. The sample has roughly 14,000 clones; 3.5% to 4.5% are singletons. Sequencing was done on a sample of tumor tissue. These receptors all come from a female donor with papillary thyroid cancer or a benign thyroid nodule (not recorded which). Some clones in this sample may be carry-over from other donors' samples. Both conserved end residues are part of each CDR3. A D gene is named only where the DNA matches it firmly. Only part of the rows carry a size: once, few, many, or a class if the clone is expanded.

>TRBV6-1|.|TRBJ1-4|few
CASSVVPRRKEKLFF
TGTGCCAGCAGTGTTGTACCCAGGCGGAAAGAAAAACTGTTTTTT
>TRBV6-1|TRBD1|TRBJ1-2|few
CASKGARLYYGYTF
TGTGCCAGCAAGGGGGCGCGGCTGTACTATGGCTACACCTTC
>TRBV5-1|TRBD1|TRBJ1-3|.
CASSLGRGTSGNTIYF
TGCGCCAGCAGCTTGGGCAGGGGGACCTCTGGAAACACCATATATTTT
>TRBV6-1|TRBD1|TRBJ1-2|few
CASSEPGQGFYGYTF
TGTGCCAGCAGCGAACCGGGACAGGGTTTCTATGGCTACACCTTC
>TRBV20-1|.|TRBJ1-1|.
CSARGKTGNLDTEAFF
TGCAGTGCTAGAGGTAAGACGGGAAACCTAGACACTGAAGCTTTCTTT
>TRBV4-2|.|TRBJ2-7|many
CASSDAPGQGNYEQYF
TGTGCCAGCAGCGACGCCCCGGGGCAGGGGAACTACGAGCAGTACTTC
>TRBV2|TRBD2|TRBJ2-7|few
CASQRGAGTYEQYF
TGTGCCAGTCAGAGGGGAGCGGGGACCTACGAGCAGTACTTC
>TRBV2|TRBD1|TRBJ1-2|few
CASSRQGNYGYTF
TGTGCCAGCAGTCGACAGGGGAACTATGGCTACACCTTC
>TRBV19|TRBD1|TRBJ2-7|medium-sized
CASSTDRVGYEQYF
TGTGCCAGTAGTACGGACAGGGTAGGGTACGAGCAGTACTTC
>TRBV27|.|TRBJ2-7|.
CASSLADDPGYEQYF
TGTGCCAGCAGTTTGGCCGACGACCCGGGCTACGAGCAGTACTTC
>TRBV11-2|TRBD1|TRBJ1-3|.
CAEGGLRNTIYF
TGTGCAGAAGGGGGCTTAAGGAACACCATATATTTT
>TRBV20-1|.|TRBJ2-2|few
CSASKANTGELFF
TGCAGTGCTAGTAAGGCTAACACCGGGGAGCTGTTTTTT
>TRBV6-5|.|TRBJ1-3|few
CASSFTRTGNTIYF
TGTGCCAGCAGTTTCACAAGAACTGGAAACACCATATATTTT
>TRBV11-2|TRBD1|TRBJ1-2|few
CASSPAGGYGYTF
TGTGCCAGCAGTCCGGCAGGGGGCTATGGCTACACCTTC
>TRBV12-3/TRBV12-4|.|TRBJ2-5|.
CASSFWGSSQETQYF
TGTGCCAGCAGTTTCTGGGGGAGCTCCCAAGAGACCCAGTACTTC
>TRBV27|TRBD1|TRBJ2-7|few
CASRRQGIYEQYF
TGTGCCAGCAGACGACAGGGAATTTACGAGCAGTACTTC
>TRBV12-3/TRBV12-4|.|TRBJ1-2|few
CASSLAVGGGYGYTF
TGTGCCAGCAGTTTAGCGGTGGGGGGAGGCTATGGCTACACCTTC
>TRBV2|.|TRBJ1-5|few
CASGHSNQPQHF
TGTGCCAGCGGACATAGCAATCAGCCCCAGCATTTT
>TRBV28|.|TRBJ2-7|few
CASSSRSFRQYF
TGTGCCAGCAGTTCAAGATCTTTTAGGCAGTACTTC
>TRBV20-1|.|TRBJ2-1|.
CSALGGAIYNEQFF
TGCAGTGCTCTGGGGGGGGCGATCTACAATGAGCAGTTCTTC
>TRBV13|.|TRBJ2-2|few
CASSPGLDRELFF
TGTGCCAGCAGCCCTGGACTGGACCGGGAGCTGTTTTTT
>TRBV6-2/TRBV6-3|TRBD2|TRBJ2-3|once
CASNYSSGGEETQYF
TGTGCCAGCAATTACTCTAGCGGGGGTGAAGAAACGCAGTATTTT
>TRBV2|.|TRBJ1-6|few
CASSSNGGRGSPLHF
TGTGCCAGCAGTTCAAATGGGGGGCGCGGTTCACCCCTCCACTTT
>TRBV28|.|TRBJ2-7|.
CASSETLGLPYEQYF
TGTGCCAGCAGTGAAACCTTAGGGTTACCCTACGAGCAGTACTTC
>TRBV19|.|TRBJ1-6|medium-sized
CASSPQIGPGEGSPLHF
TGTGCCAGTAGTCCCCAGATAGGACCGGGAGAGGGTTCACCCCTCCACTTT
>TRBV14|.|TRBJ2-4|many
CASSQAFGNIQYF
TGTGCCAGCAGCCAGGCATTCGGAAACATTCAGTACTTC